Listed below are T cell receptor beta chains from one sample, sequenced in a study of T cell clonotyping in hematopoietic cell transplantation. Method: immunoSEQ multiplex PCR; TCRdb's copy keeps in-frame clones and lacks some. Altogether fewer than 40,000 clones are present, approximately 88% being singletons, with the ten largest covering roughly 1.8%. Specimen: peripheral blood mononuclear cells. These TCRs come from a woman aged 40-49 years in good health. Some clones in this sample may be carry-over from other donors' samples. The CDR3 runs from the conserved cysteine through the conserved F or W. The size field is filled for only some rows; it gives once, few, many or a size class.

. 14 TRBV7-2 CASSLQGREYEQYF
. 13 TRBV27 CASSFYGSYEQYF
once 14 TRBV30 CAWSVKGAGGGYTF
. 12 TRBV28 CASCRAYTEAFF
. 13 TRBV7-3 CASSLSQDGGYTF
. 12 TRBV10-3 CASRDNTGELFF
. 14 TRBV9 CASSEDGNSYEQYF
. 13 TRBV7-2 CASSLAGTQPQHF
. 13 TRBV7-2 CASSFIGNYGYTF
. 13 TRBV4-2 CASSRAKGETQYF
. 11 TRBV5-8 CASSPLRTLFF
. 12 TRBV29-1 CSGGTATGELFF
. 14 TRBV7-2 CASSRSPSGEGQYF
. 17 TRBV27 CASSFRGRGAGLNEQYF
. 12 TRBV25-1 CASSDFRDRLYF
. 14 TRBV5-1 CASSFGSDDEKLFF
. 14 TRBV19 CASSTDGAAYEQYF
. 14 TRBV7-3 CASSSSGIGTEAFF
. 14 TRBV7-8 CASSLAGSNQPQHF
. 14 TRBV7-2 CASSSPTANYGYTF
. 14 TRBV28 CASSSRDSQETQYF
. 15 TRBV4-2 CASSLGLGITDTQYF
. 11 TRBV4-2 CASSQRREQFF
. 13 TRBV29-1 CSVSFRESGELFF
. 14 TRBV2 CASSPTGSSYEQYF
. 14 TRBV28 CASTRGARTGELFF
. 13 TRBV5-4 CASSLDGATEAFF
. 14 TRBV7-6 CASSAGHFTGELFF
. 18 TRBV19 CASSIPRQANSGANVLTF
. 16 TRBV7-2 CASSARWGATGNTIYF
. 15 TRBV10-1 CASSEGQRDPYEQYF
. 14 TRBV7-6 CASSPEWGNQPQHF
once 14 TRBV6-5 CASSPGQGAYEQYF
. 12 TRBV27 CASQRGTDTQYF
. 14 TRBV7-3 CASKGLAHTDTQYF
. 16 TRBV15 CATSRVAGGPADTQYF
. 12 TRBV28 CASSLVNTEAFF
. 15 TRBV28 CASRLSRPAAYEQYF
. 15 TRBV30 CAWSVREGPRYGYTF
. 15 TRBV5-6 CASSLSTSGQETQYF
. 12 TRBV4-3 CASSLGTGELFF
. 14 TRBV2 CASSEAGGPYEQYF
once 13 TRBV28 CASKLAGESEQYF
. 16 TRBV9 CASSVGPPGGDYGYTF
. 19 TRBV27 CASRSPGTGGEIGNQPQHF
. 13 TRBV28 CASSFTSVETQYF